Listed here are 18 T cell receptor beta chains from one sample, sequenced in a study of control samples from healthy donors and cancer patients. The repertoire was sequenced with immunoSEQ multiplex PCR; TCRdb's copy has only in-frame clones and lacks some. In the table there are around 140,000 clones, about 90% of which are singletons. Sequencing was performed on blood. These receptors came from a man aged 25 to 40 in good health.

The chain carries TRBV10-3 and TRBJ2-3, with TRBD2 matching over 7 bases. The CDR3 extends over 14 amino acids. Germline values: CDR1 ENHRY, CDR2 SYGVKD. V gave up 5 bases and J gave up 2 bases; unmatched junction bases: 4. CDR3 DNA: TGTGCCATCAGTAAGGGGACTACCACAGATACGCAGTATTTT. Its protein is CAISKGTTTDTQYF.

This clone was picked up a small number of times. V gene TRBV10-3 combines with J gene TRBJ1-5; 8 nucleotides match TRBD1. CDR1 and CDR2 from the germline V gene are ENHRY and SYGVKD. The CDR3 has 16 amino acids. Trimming removed 0 bases from V and 6 bases from J; junction bases left unmatched: 7. CDR3 in DNA: TGTGCCATCAGTGAGTCGGTCGGACAGGGCGGTCAGCCCCAGCATTTT. Encoded protein: CAISESVGQGGQPQHF.

This clone showed up just once. The V and J genes are TRBV9 and TRBJ2-2, with a tentative D call TRBD2 (5 bases). This CDR3 has 16 residues. V was clipped by 7 bases and J by 3 bases, with 19 bases between them. Looked up from germline, CDR1 is SGDLS and CDR2 is YYNGEE. CDR3 sequence reads: CASSNPGNVDTGELFF. CDR3 nucleotide sequence: TGTGCCAGCTCAAACCCGGGGAACGTCGACACCGGGGAGCTGTTTTTT.

The chain combines TRBV5-4 with TRBJ1-3; D perhaps matches TRBD1 (6 bases). In germline, CDR1 is SGHNT, CDR2 YYREEE (reference sequence). The CDR3 loop spans 16 amino acids. V was shortened by 0 bases and J by 6 bases, with 16 bases between the two germline ends. CDR3 residues: CASSLAPGRGENTIYF. The CDR3 coding sequence is TGTGCCAGCAGCTTGGCTCCCGGCAGGGGAGAAAACACCATATATTTT.

The chain is built from TRBV19 and TRBJ1-1; the D gene is possibly TRBD1 (5 bases). V lost 6 bases, J lost 1 base, and 12 bases lay in between. This CDR3 region has 14 residues. In germline, CDR1 is LNHDA, CDR2 SQIVND (reference sequence). The CDR3 region has the DNA TGTGCCAGTAGGGTCACGGGACCGAACACTGAAGCTTTCTTT. Its translation: CASRVTGPNTEAFF.

The V call is TRBV9, the J call TRBJ2-7; D is unclear. From germline, CDR1 is SGDLS and CDR2 YYNGEE. The CDR3 is 15 amino acids. V was cut by 1 base and J by 0 bases, with 11 bases left in between. Here the CDR3 reads CASSVMGDSSYEQYF. CDR3 nucleotide sequence: TGTGCCAGCAGCGTAATGGGTGATAGCTCCTACGAGCAGTACTTC.

The chain couples TRBV19 to TRBJ1-5, with 9 positions matching TRBD1. The CDR3 runs to 17 residues. Per germline, CDR1 LNHDA and CDR2 SQIVND (reference sequence). V lost 3 bases to trimming and J lost 3 bases; unmatched junction nucleotides: 9. The CDR3 region is CASSIFPGQGFNQPQHF. The CDR3 DNA reads TGTGCCAGTAGTATTTTCCCGGGACAGGGATTCAATCAGCCCCAGCATTTT.

The chain joins TRBV29-1 to TRBJ2-1; D gene unclear. Between the trimmed V and J ends, which lost 5 bases and 10 bases, there was a span of 12 bases. From germline, CDR1 is SQVTM and CDR2 ANQGSEA. The CDR3 is made up of 11 amino acids. CDR3 sequence: CSVIGPNEQFF. The DNA of the CDR3 is TGCAGCGTTATAGGACCCAACGAGCAGTTCTTC.

The J gene is TRBJ2-1, the V gene TRBV19; 9 bases line up with TRBD2. V lost 3 bases and J lost 7; bases outside the gene matches: 7. CDR3 length equals 15 residues. Per the germline V gene, CDR1 is LNHDA and CDR2 is SQIVND (reference sequence). CDR3: CASSINAGGANEQFF. The CDR3 DNA sequence: TGTGCCAGTAGTATTAATGCGGGGGGGGCAAATGAGCAGTTCTTC.

The chain couples TRBV12-5 to TRBJ2-3; possibly TRBD2 for D (6 bases). CDR3 length equals 17 residues. Germline V lookup: CDR1 LGHNT, CDR2 FRNRAP. V lost 0 bases, J lost 0 bases, and 13 bases lay in between. The CDR3 region has the DNA TGTGCTAGTGGTTTGGTGGGTAGCGGATCTAGCACAGATACGCAGTATTTT. It translates to CASGLVGSGSSTDTQYF.

Turning to this clone: Mismatch with germline at one junction end may stem from a read error. Other nucleotide sequences from this sample produce the same CDR3. The chain recombines TRBV9 with TRBJ2-7, with D perhaps matching TRBD1 or TRBD2 (6 bases each). Germline V gene sequence: CDR1 SGDLS, CDR2 YYNGEE. This CDR3 region has 15 residues. The CDR3 DNA reads as TGTGCTAGCAGCGTAGGGGGGCCGGACTCCTACGAGCAGTACTTC. Encoded protein: CASSVGGPDSYEQYF.

The gene calls are TRBV28 and TRBJ2-7, with D maybe TRBD1 (5 bases). Germline values: CDR1 MDHEN, CDR2 SYDVKM. V gave up 5 bases and J gave up 2 bases, with 22 bases separating them. This CDR3 has 17 residues. The CDR3 bases are TGTGCCAGCAGTCTACAATACCTACAGGAGTATCCCTACGAGCAGTACTTC. It specifies CASSLQYLQEYPYEQYF.

This sequence joins TRBV5-1 and TRBJ2-2; D gene uncertain. The CDR3 is 13 residues long. The V gene's germline CDR1 is SGHRS and CDR2 YFSETQ. With 2 bases removed from V and 6 bases from J, the gap between germline ends came to 8 bases. The CDR3 protein is CASSLGEAGELFF. The CDR3, as DNA: TGCGCCAGCAGCTTAGGAGAAGCCGGGGAGCTGTTTTTT.

The V gene is TRBV5-1, the J gene TRBJ2-2; D is perhaps TRBD2 (6 bases). This CDR3 comprises 16 residues. Deletions cut 0 bases from V and 4 bases from J, with 13 bases between. Looked up from germline, CDR1 is SGHRS and CDR2 is YFSETQ. The CDR3 region has the DNA TGCGCCAGCAGCTTGGACCGGGGGAGCTTCACCGGGGAGCTGTTTTTT. Its protein product is CASSLDRGSFTGELFF.

This clone was picked up one time. The chain joins TRBV6-2 or TRBV6-3 to TRBJ2-3; 13 nucleotides line up with TRBD2. Germline lookup yields CDR1 MNHEY and CDR2 SVGEGT. There are 18 residues in the CDR3. The junction had 13 bases not matched to a gene; V was cut back by 5 bases and J by 5 bases. CDR3: CASSRTSTSGGPRDTQYF. The CDR3 nucleotides are TGTGCCAGCAGTCGGACTTCGACTAGCGGGGGGCCAAGAGATACGCAGTATTTT.

V and J are TRBV12-5 and TRBJ1-2; D gene unclear. V was cut by 6 bases and J by 3 bases, with 11 bases left in between. This CDR3 is built from 13 residues. Germline V CDR1 and CDR2: LGHNT, FRNRAP. CDR3 region: CASGKGVDYGYTF. The CDR3 nucleotides read TGTGCTAGTGGAAAGGGTGTCGACTATGGCTACACCTTC. Complete variable domain (other parts from reference TRBV12-5 and TRBJ1-2): DARVTQTPRHKVTEMGQEVTMRCQPILGHNTVFWYRQTMMQGLELLAYFRNRAPLDDSGMPKDRFSAEMPDATLATLKIQPSEPRDSAVYFCASGKGVDYGYTFGSGTRLTVV.

The chain carries TRBV6-5 and TRBJ2-6; D gene uncertain. The germline gives CDR1 MNHEY, CDR2 SVGAGI. Trimming took off 2 bases at V and 2 bases at J, with 7 bases between the two ends. This CDR3 contains 15 residues. This chain's CDR3 is CASSYGDTGANVLTF. The CDR3 bases are TGTGCCAGCAGTTACGGGGATACTGGGGCCAACGTCCTGACTTTC.

This chain connects TRBV6-1 to TRBJ1-1; tentatively, D is TRBD1 (6 bases). V was pared by 1 base and J by 4 bases, with 13 bases between. The CDR3 covers 15 residues. Per germline, CDR1 MNHNS and CDR2 SASEGT. The chain's CDR3 is CASSEDFGGGTEAFF. The DNA for the CDR3 is TGTGCCAGCAGTGAAGATTTTGGGGGCGGCACTGAAGCTTTCTTT.